A selection of T cell receptor beta chains follows, all from one sample in a study of blood T cell repertoires in COVID-19. Sequencing was performed with immunoSEQ multiplex PCR; in TCRdb, only in-frame clones are kept and a portion is missing. The data contain about 40,000 clones, 70% to 85% of them singletons. The sample was peripheral blood. The source is a woman in her sixties or seventies with acute or convalescent COVID-19. CDR3s leave out the opening cysteine and the closing phenylalanine or tryptophan. Rows give clone size only sometimes, using once, few, many, or a class for an expanded clone.

CDR3: ASSTYRERGEKLF
J: TRBJ1-4
V: TRBV19
size: -

CDR3: ASSKRGDSYNEQF
J: TRBJ2-1
V: TRBV6-4
size: -

CDR3: ASSSGGQLGYT
J: TRBJ1-2
V: TRBV28
size: -

CDR3: ASSLASRRSTDTQY
J: TRBJ2-3
V: TRBV5-4
size: -

CDR3: ASSRHQYSYNEQF
J: TRBJ2-1
V: TRBV11-2
size: once

CDR3: ASSLAGRGYEQY
J: TRBJ2-7
V: TRBV7-3
size: -

CDR3: ASSRGLAGVSGELF
J: TRBJ2-2
V: TRBV5-1
size: once

CDR3: ASSFMSGGQETQY
J: TRBJ2-5
V: TRBV28
size: -

CDR3: ASSWGQGTGELF
J: TRBJ2-2
V: TRBV5-1
size: -

CDR3: ASGRRGITGELF
J: TRBJ2-2
V: TRBV28
size: -

CDR3: ASSWHQGNFNYGYT
J: TRBJ1-2
V: TRBV27
size: -

CDR3: ASSAGLGGEQY
J: TRBJ2-7
V: TRBV6-4
size: -

CDR3: ASSQGKSGGIHEQY
J: TRBJ2-7
V: TRBV4-2
size: -

CDR3: ASSVSWGGEKLF
J: TRBJ1-4
V: TRBV9
size: -

CDR3: ASSVEAGVYYNEQF
J: TRBJ2-1
V: TRBV9
size: once

CDR3: ASTLRTPGELF
J: TRBJ1-4
V: TRBV7-8
size: -

CDR3: ASSSRGSGSYNEQF
J: TRBJ2-1
V: TRBV9
size: -

CDR3: ASTLMTSSLFNYGYT
J: TRBJ1-2
V: TRBV28
size: once

CDR3: ASSYGQDKDTQY
J: TRBJ2-3
V: TRBV6-5
size: -

CDR3: AIEWKVGTGGRVQY
J: TRBJ2-7
V: TRBV2
size: -

CDR3: ASTQGIQEAF
J: TRBJ1-1
V: TRBV6-5
size: -

CDR3: ASSYDRPPYEQY
J: TRBJ2-7
V: TRBV6-2/TRBV6-3
size: -

CDR3: ASSPRGGSYEQY
J: TRBJ2-7
V: TRBV7-2
size: -

CDR3: ASSLEQDRGGQF
J: TRBJ2-1
V: TRBV5-5
size: -